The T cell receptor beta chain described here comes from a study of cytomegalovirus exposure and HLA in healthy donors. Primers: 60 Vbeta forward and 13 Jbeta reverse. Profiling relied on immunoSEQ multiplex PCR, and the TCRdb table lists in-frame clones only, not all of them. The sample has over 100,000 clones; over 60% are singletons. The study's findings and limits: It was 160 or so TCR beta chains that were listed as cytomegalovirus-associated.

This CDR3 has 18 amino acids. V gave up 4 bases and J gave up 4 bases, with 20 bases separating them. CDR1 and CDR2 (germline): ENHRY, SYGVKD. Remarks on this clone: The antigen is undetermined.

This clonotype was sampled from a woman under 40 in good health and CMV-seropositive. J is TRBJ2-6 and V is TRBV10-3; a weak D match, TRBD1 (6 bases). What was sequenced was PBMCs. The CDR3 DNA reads TGTGCCATCAGTGCCGTACCTTATATGGGGGCCGGGGCCAACGTCCTGACTTTC. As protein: CAISAVPYMGAGANVLTF.